Shown below are 32 T cell receptor beta chains from a single sample sequenced in a study of CD8 T cells in Susac syndrome. Reverse transcription of roughly 0.5 to 1 ug RNA was carried out with random hexamers. TCRdb analysed the immunoSEQ multiplex PCR reads with MiXCR anew, one entry per CDR3 protein. Of a few hundred thousand distinct CDR3 sequences in the sample, around 89% were seen once. Sequenced input: CD8+ T cells from PBMCs. All receptors come from a human donor with multiple sclerosis.

V gene TRBV29-1 combines with J gene TRBJ1-1; the match to TRBD1 covers 9 bases. This CDR3 spans 12 amino acids. Trimming took 6 bases from V and 4 from J; bases not matched to a gene: 3. Germline CDR1 reads SQVTM; CDR2 reads ANQGSEA. CDR3 protein: CSVATGGTEAFF. CDR3 nucleotide sequence: TGCAGCGTCGCGACAGGGGGCACTGAAGCTTTCTTT.

This rearrangement joins TRBV27 to TRBJ1-2, with 10 positions matching TRBD1. The junction had 8 bases not matched to a gene; V was cut back by 6 bases and J by 4 bases. This CDR3 region has 15 residues. The germline gives CDR1 MNHEY, CDR2 SMNVEV (reference sequence). The CDR3 bases are TGTGCCAGCAGGGACAGGGGGTTGGTTGGCTATGGCTACACCTTC. Translation: CASRDRGLVGYGYTF.

Here the CDR3 DNA reads TGCGCCAGCAGCCTCGGAGGGGACTACTCCTACGAGCAGTACTTC. Translation: CASSLGGDYSYEQYF. The chain employs TRBV5-1 and TRBJ2-7, with 7 bases identical to TRBD2. This CDR3 comprises 15 residues. The J segment lost 0 bases and the V segment lost 4 bases, leaving 7 bases of the junction unmatched. Germline values: CDR1 SGHRS, CDR2 YFSETQ.

The V call is TRBV7-9, the J call TRBJ2-7; TRBD1 agrees at 11 bases. CDR1 SEHNR and CDR2 FQNEAQ come from the germline V gene (reference sequence). The ends lost 5 bases at V and 3 bases at J; junction bases unmatched: 9. CDR3 size: 16 residues. This chain's CDR3 is CASSPPGGTGGYEQYF. The CDR3 DNA sequence: TGTGCCAGCAGCCCCCCCGGGGGGACAGGGGGCTACGAGCAGTACTTC. The full variable domain, completed using reference TRBV7-9 and TRBJ2-7, is DTGVSQNPRHKITKRGQNVTFRCDPISEHNRLYWYRQTLGQGPEFLTYFQNEAQLEKSRLLSDRFSAERPKGSFSTLEIQRTEQGDSAMYLCASSPPGGTGGYEQYFGPGTRLTVT.

The rearrangement joins TRBV29-1 to TRBJ2-7; 7 bases agree with TRBD2. The trim removed 6 bases at V and 2 bases at J, leaving 7 bases unmatched. This CDR3 comprises 13 residues. CDR1 is SQVTM, CDR2 ANQGSEA, per germline. The CDR3 region has the DNA TGCAGCGTGGGTCGCGGGAGCGCCTACGAGCAGTACTTC. Protein sequence: CSVGRGSAYEQYF.

The chain combines TRBV29-1 with TRBJ2-1, with D perhaps being TRBD1 or TRBD2 (5 bases each). This CDR3 is 15 amino acids long. Germline V gene lookup returns CDR1 SQVTM and CDR2 ANQGSEA. Trimming cost V 1 base and J 1 base, with 11 bases left between them. CDR3 nucleotide sequence: TGCAGCGTTGAAGGACCAGGGAGATCCTACAATGAGCAGTTCTTC. It translates to CSVEGPGRSYNEQFF.

CDR3 in amino acids: CASSVDGAMDTQYF. The CDR3 nucleotides are TGTGCCAGCAGCGTAGATGGGGCGATGGATACGCAGTATTTT. This chain uses TRBV9 with TRBJ2-3, with D possibly TRBD1 on 5 matching bases. CDR1 and CDR2 (germline): SGDLS, YYNGEE. This CDR3 contains 14 residues. Trimming stripped 0 bases from V and 6 bases from J, with 11 bases between.

The chain carries TRBV7-9 and TRBJ2-1; D is unclear. Trimming stripped 5 bases from V and 6 bases from J, with 11 bases between. From germline, CDR1 is SEHNR and CDR2 FQNEAQ (reference sequence). This CDR3 has 13 residues. The CDR3 DNA is TGTGCCAGCAGCCATCCCTTGATCAATGAGCAGTTCTTC. It translates to CASSHPLINEQFF.

V gene TRBV3-1 combines with J gene TRBJ2-2, with D hard to call. Germline V gene sequence: CDR1 LGHDT, CDR2 YNNKEL (reference sequence). V lost 4 bases, J lost 5 bases, and 17 bases lay in between. This CDR3 spans 16 amino acids. In DNA form, the CDR3 reads TGTGCCAGCAGCCTAAGTTCCGGGTCCGGGACCGGGGAGCTGTTTTTT. The encoded protein is CASSLSSGSGTGELFF.

The chain uses TRBV30 and TRBJ1-1; no firm D call. This CDR3 contains 12 residues. Trimming cost V 1 base and J 2 bases, with 5 bases left between them. Germline V gene sequence: CDR1 GTSNPN, CDR2 SVGIG (reference sequence). In DNA, the CDR3 is TGTGCCTGGAGTGGTATAAACACTGAAGCTTTCTTT. Its translation is CAWSGINTEAFF.

This rearrangement joins TRBV6-5 to TRBJ2-3; D ambiguous. Trimming removed 6 bases from V and 5 bases from J, with 6 bases in between. The CDR3 totals 11 residues. Germline CDR1 MNHEY, CDR2 SVGAGI. In DNA, the CDR3 is TGTGCCAGCAGACACCTAGATACGCAGTATTTT. Protein sequence: CASRHLDTQYF.

The rearrangement joins TRBV6-2 or TRBV6-3 to TRBJ2-3, with unresolved D. V lost 2 bases, J lost 8 bases, and 8 bases lay in between. The CDR3 sequence is 12 residues long. The germline CDR1 and CDR2 sequences are MNHEY and SVGEGT. The CDR3 DNA reads as TGTGCCAGCAGTTACGACCCCGGTACGCAGTATTTT. It translates to CASSYDPGTQYF.

The rearrangement links TRBV20-1 to TRBJ1-5; TRBD1 is a possible D gene (5 bases). V was trimmed by 7 bases and J by 4 bases, leaving 23 bases between them. The CDR3 totals 16 residues. Germline CDR1 is DFQATT and CDR2 is SNEGSKA (reference sequence). The CDR3 DNA reads TGCAGTGTCCGGGGACTTATTGGCAGAAGAAATCAGCCCCAGCATTTT. Protein: CSVRGLIGRRNQPQHF.

V is TRBV29-1 and J is TRBJ2-2; no clear D. V shed 4 bases and J shed 2 bases, with 5 bases lying between them. The CDR3 has 12 residues. Germline V gene lookup returns CDR1 SQVTM and CDR2 ANQGSEA. The DNA of the CDR3 is TGCAGCGTTGTTCCTAACACCGGGGAGCTGTTTTTT. Its translation is CSVVPNTGELFF.

The CDR3 here is CASSPGKGFYGYTF. CDR3 bases: TGTGCCAGCTCACCAGGGAAGGGCTTCTATGGCTACACCTTC. V usage is TRBV18 and J usage is TRBJ1-2; D is ambiguous. The V gene lost 2 bases and the J gene lost 4 bases, with 11 bases spanning the gap. This CDR3 spans 14 amino acids. Germline V lookup: CDR1 KGHSH, CDR2 LQKENI.

The chain couples TRBV27 to TRBJ2-7, with a tentative D call TRBD2 (6 bases). Germline V gene sequence: CDR1 MNHEY, CDR2 SMNVEV (reference sequence). V was clipped by 2 bases and J by 4 bases, with 12 bases between them. This CDR3 spans 14 amino acids. For the CDR3, the DNA is TGTGCCAGCAGTTTAGACGGGGGATGGTACGAGCAGTACTTC. It translates to CASSLDGGWYEQYF.

V and J are TRBV5-1 and TRBJ2-3, with unresolved D. Germline V gives CDR1 SGHRS, CDR2 YFSETQ. Trimming removed 6 bases from V and 4 bases from J, with 15 bases in between. The CDR3 is 14 residues long. The CDR3 sequence: CASKGSGIPDTQYF. The CDR3 coding sequence is TGCGCCAGCAAGGGCTCAGGTATCCCAGATACGCAGTATTTT.

This clonotype came up a few times. The genes are TRBV12-3 or TRBV12-4 and TRBJ2-7, with a possible D match to TRBD1 (5 bases). With 5 bases removed from V and 0 bases from J, the gap between germline ends came to 11 bases. The CDR3 is 14 residues long. Written as DNA, the CDR3 is TGTGCCAGCAGTATCGACAGCTTCTCCTACGAGCAGTACTTC. Translation: CASSIDSFSYEQYF.

V and J are TRBV7-9 and TRBJ2-7, with TRBD1 identical over 8 bases. The CDR3 runs to 17 residues. Germline CDR1 is SEHNR and CDR2 is FQNEAQ (reference sequence). Trimming at V came to 5 bases and at J to 2 bases, leaving 14 bases not matched to a gene. The CDR3 nucleotides read TGTGCCAGCAGCCGAAGATACCCCGGGACAGGAACCTACGAGCAGTACTTC. Encoded protein: CASSRRYPGTGTYEQYF.

The V gene is TRBV28, the J gene TRBJ1-1; 7 bases line up with TRBD1. The CDR3 has 14 amino acids. Losses at the gene ends were 5 bases for V and 10 bases for J; bases not matched to a gene: 13. Germline V CDR1 and CDR2: MDHEN, SYDVKM. This CDR3 reads CASSPLITGDRAFF. In DNA form, the CDR3 reads TGTGCCAGCAGTCCCCTTATCACGGGGGACAGAGCTTTCTTT.

This sequence joins TRBV29-1 and TRBJ2-3; possible D gene TRBD2, 6 bases. CDR3 size: 13 residues. Trimming left V 8 bases short and J 4 bases short, with 16 bases between. In germline, CDR1 is SQVTM, CDR2 ANQGSEA. For the CDR3, the DNA is TGCAGCACCAGGAGGGCAGGGTCAGATACGCAGTATTTT. Translating it yields CSTRRAGSDTQYF.

V usage is TRBV5-5 and J usage is TRBJ2-2; D remains ambiguous. The CDR3 length is 15 residues. CDR1 SGHKS and CDR2 YYEKEE come from the germline V gene (reference sequence). Trimming stripped 0 bases from V and 4 bases from J, with 10 bases between. The CDR3 sequence: CASSLEFGSTGELFF. The CDR3 coding sequence is TGTGCCAGCAGCTTGGAATTTGGAAGCACCGGGGAGCTGTTTTTT.

The chain joins TRBV23-1 to TRBJ1-2; D remains unclear. TRBV23-1 is filed as an ORF, its function uncertain. This CDR3 region has 14 residues. Trimming removed 6 bases from V and 5 bases from J, with 16 bases in between. CDR3 protein: CASRFEGSRYGYTF. CDR3 sequence (DNA): TGCGCCAGCAGATTTGAAGGATCGAGGTATGGCTACACCTTC.

The chain carries TRBV13 and TRBJ2-7; TRBD1 aligns across 9 bases. The CDR3 contains 16 residues. Trimming cost V 2 bases and J 4 bases; bases outside gene matches: 9. CDR1 and CDR2 from the germline V gene are PRHDT and FYEKMQ (reference sequence). The CDR3 protein is CASSLSPGQGRYEQYF. The CDR3 nucleotides read TGTGCCAGCAGCTTATCACCGGGACAGGGAAGGTACGAGCAGTACTTC.

This chain joins TRBV7-9 and TRBJ1-6, with D uncertain. The germline V gene has CDR1 SEHNR and CDR2 FQNEAQ (reference sequence). The CDR3 covers 17 residues. The germline V and J ends were trimmed by 3 bases and 7 bases, with 19 bases remaining between them. The CDR3 is CASSFWRLEQPNSPLHF. The CDR3, as DNA: TGTGCCAGCAGCTTCTGGCGTTTGGAACAGCCCAATTCACCCCTCCACTTT.

A single count supports this clonotype. This chain connects TRBV6-2 or TRBV6-3 to TRBJ1-5; D unclear. Trimming removed 6 bases from V and 6 bases from J, with 9 bases in between. The CDR3 sequence is 12 residues long. The germline V gene encodes CDR1 MNHEY and CDR2 SVGEGT. The CDR3 region is CASSEQGQPQHF. The CDR3 region has the DNA TGTGCCAGCAGCGAACAAGGTCAGCCCCAGCATTTT.

The gene calls are TRBV7-9 and TRBJ1-3; TRBD1 agrees at 10 bases. CDR1 is SEHNR, CDR2 FQNEAQ, per germline (reference sequence). The CDR3 is made up of 15 amino acids. With 6 bases clipped from V and 8 bases from J, the junction kept 10 bases outside the gene matches. The CDR3 DNA reads as TGTGCCAGCAGACCTGACAGGGGGCACGAAGACACCATATATTTT. Its translation is CASRPDRGHEDTIYF. The whole variable domain, filled in from reference TRBV7-9 and TRBJ1-3, reads DTGVSQNPRHKITKRGQNVTFRCDPISEHNRLYWYRQTLGQGPEFLTYFQNEAQLEKSRLLSDRFSAERPKGSFSTLEIQRTEQGDSAMYLCASRPDRGHEDTIYFGEGSWLTVV.

The CDR3 here is CASSQTDSYEQYF. The CDR3 DNA is TGCGCCAGCAGCCAAACGGACTCCTACGAGCAGTACTTC. The chain employs TRBV4-1 and TRBJ2-7; the D is unclear. V was cut by 2 bases and J by 0 bases, with 5 bases left in between. Germline CDR1 MGHRA, CDR2 YSYEKL. The CDR3 totals 13 residues.

The chain is built from TRBV7-9 and TRBJ1-5; possibly TRBD1 for D (5 bases). CDR1 SEHNR and CDR2 FQNEAQ come from the germline V gene (reference sequence). Trimming took 4 bases from V and 5 from J, leaving 15 bases between them. The CDR3 extends over 15 amino acids. In DNA form, the CDR3 reads TGTGCCAGCAGCTGGGGGGGAGAGGAGGATCAGCCCCAGCATTTT. Protein sequence: CASSWGGEEDQPQHF.

A single count supports this clonotype. The J gene is TRBJ2-7, the V gene TRBV11-2; unclear D gene. The germline gives CDR1 SGHAT, CDR2 FQNNGV. V lost 1 base and J 0 bases, leaving 10 bases between the germline ends. This CDR3 region has 15 residues. This CDR3 is CASSLGRPSSYEQYF. The CDR3 DNA is TGTGCCAGCAGCTTAGGGCGACCGAGCTCCTACGAGCAGTACTTC.

The gene calls are TRBV7-3 and TRBJ2-7; 9 bases are a match to TRBD1. CDR1 is SGHTA, CDR2 FQGTGA, per germline. CDR3 length equals 15 residues. Unmatched junction bases numbered 10, after V lost 5 bases and J lost 5 bases. For the CDR3, the DNA is TGTGCCAGCAGCCAATCGGGGACAGGGTGGGACGAGCAGTACTTC. It codes for CASSQSGTGWDEQYF.

V usage is TRBV3-1 and J usage is TRBJ2-7, with 8 bases fitting TRBD1. The V and J ends lost 1 base and 3 bases, in that order; junction bases with no gene match: 5. CDR1 is LGHDT, CDR2 YNNKEL, per germline (reference sequence). The CDR3 length is 15 residues. The CDR3 coding sequence is TGTGCCAGCAGCCAAGGACCGACAGGGGACTACGAGCAGTACTTC. It encodes CASSQGPTGDYEQYF.